This T cell receptor (beta chain) was recovered during a study of Graves' ophthalmopathy and Graves' hyperthyroidism. Overall study results and limits: Among expanded thyroid clonotypes above 0.001 frequency, most also occurred in blood.

The TCR beta CDR3 regions underwent amplification from RNA transcripts. The first round was an RT-PCR with HTBI primers, and the second round was a multiplex PCR. Each CDR3 protein is one row after TCRdb ran MiXCR on the multiplex PCR reads. Seen here are 230,000 or so distinct CDR3 sequences, around 45% observed once, and the top ten hold around half. In the case of this clonotype: The antigen is not known.

The V end was cut by 6 bases, the J end by 5 bases, with 19 bases between. CDR1 is DFQATT and CDR2 is SNEGSKA in the germline V gene (reference sequence). This CDR3 is 14 amino acids long. Clinical symptoms and serum thyroxine were used for diagnosis; TRAb, thyroid ultrasound and orbital computed tomography were also relied on. The sequence was obtained from an adult man with Graves' ophthalmopathy. Sequencing used peripheral blood. The gene calls are TRBV20-1 and TRBJ1-2; possible D gene TRBD1, 5 bases. CDR3 residues: CSAGLGQAIYGYTF. In DNA form, the CDR3 reads TGCAGTGCCGGTTTAGGACAAGCAATTTATGGCTACACCTTC.